What follows are 12 T cell receptor beta chains derived from one specimen sequenced in a study of metastatic and nonmetastatic thyroid tumors. Before thyroid surgery, none of the patients had received any treatment. From the PCR reads, TCRdb re-called clones with MiXCR. The repertoire includes about 16,000 clones, 25% to 35% of them detected once, and around 15% sits in the top ten. The material sequenced was tumor tissue. These receptors originate from a female donor with papillary thyroid cancer or a benign thyroid nodule (not recorded which). Some clones in this sample may be carry-over from other donors' samples.

Within the sample, this clone is medium-sized. The chain joins TRBV6-1 to TRBJ2-7; a possible D gene is TRBD1 (6 bases). The CDR3 runs 13 residues. CDR1 is MNHNS and CDR2 is SASEGT in the germline V gene. The V gene lost 5 bases and the J gene lost 3 bases, with 11 bases spanning the gap. The CDR3, as DNA: TGTGCCAGCAGTCCGTGGACAGACTACGAGCAGTACTTC. Its protein product is CASSPWTDYEQYF.

A note on this clone: A much larger clonotype is one base distant, so this may be a read error. The V call is TRBV7-2, the J call TRBJ2-1; D is perhaps TRBD1 or TRBD2 (5 bases each). Germline-derived CDR1 and CDR2 are SGHTA and FQGNSA. This CDR3 has 13 amino acids. Here the CDR3 DNA reads TGTGCCAGCAGCCCGAACTCCGGGACGGTTTTAAACTTC. It is translated as CASSPNSGTVLNF.

This clone has only a few counts. The chain combines TRBV24-1 with TRBJ2-1; TRBD1 agrees at 8 bases. Trimming cost V 5 bases and J 2 bases; bases outside gene matches: 7. Germline CDR1 reads KGHDR; CDR2 reads SFDVKD. The CDR3 totals 16 residues. The CDR3 region is CATSASAGGPYNEQFF. As DNA, the CDR3 is TGTGCCACCAGTGCCAGCGCAGGGGGCCCCTACAATGAGCAGTTCTTC.

The V and J genes are TRBV19 and TRBJ1-5; D perhaps matches TRBD1 (5 bases). V lost 4 bases and J 2 bases, leaving 15 bases between the germline ends. There are 16 residues in the CDR3. Germline assignment: CDR1 LNHDA and CDR2 SQIVND (reference sequence). DNA for the CDR3: TGTGCCAGTAGTACAGGCGGGGCGGTGGGCAATCAGCCCCAGCATTTT. This encodes CASSTGGAVGNQPQHF.

The chain links TRBV7-9 to TRBJ1-1, with a possible D match to TRBD1 (5 bases). This CDR3 has 12 amino acids. Looked up from germline, CDR1 is SEHNR and CDR2 is FQNEAQ (reference sequence). With 5 bases removed from V and 9 bases from J, the gap between germline ends came to 13 bases. The CDR3 region is CASSNRWDQAFF. The CDR3 DNA sequence: TGTGCCAGCAGCAACCGGTGGGACCAAGCTTTCTTT.

This clone was observed a few times. The rearrangement links TRBV19 to TRBJ1-5; D gene uncertain. Germline CDR1 is LNHDA and CDR2 is SQIVND (reference sequence). This CDR3 region has 12 residues. The V gene lost 5 bases and the J gene lost 6 bases, with 8 bases spanning the gap. The CDR3 here is CASSQDVQPQHF. In DNA form, the CDR3 reads TGTGCCAGTAGTCAGGACGTTCAGCCCCAGCATTTT. The full variable domain, rest sourced from reference TRBV19 and TRBJ1-5, is DGGITQSPKYLFRKEGQNVTLSCEQNLNHDAMYWYRQDPGQGLRLIYYSQIVNDFQKGDIAEGYSVSREKKESFPLTVTSAQKNPTAFYLCASSQDVQPQHFGDGTRLSIL.

Details on this clone: A junction boundary mismatches the germline segment, possibly from a read error. J is TRBJ2-2 and V is TRBV14, with 9 positions matching TRBD2. CDR1 and CDR2 from the germline V gene are SGHDN and FVKESK. The CDR3 extends over 17 amino acids. The CDR3 nucleotides are TGTGCCAGCAACCAAGAATCGGCGGGAGGGCCTTCCGGGGAGCTGTTTTTT. The encoded protein is CASNQESAGGPSGELFF. Full variable domain (rest looked up from reference TRBV14 and TRBJ2-2): EAGVTQFPSHSVIEKGQTVTLRCDPISGHDNLYWYRRVMGKEIKFLLHFVKESKQDESGMPNNRFLAERTGGTYSTLKVQPAELEDSGVYFCASNQESAGGPSGELFFGEGSRLTVL.

The chain joins TRBV20-1 to TRBJ1-1; 10 nucleotides agree with TRBD1. The CDR3 has 14 amino acids. Trimming removed 0 bases from V and 3 bases from J; junction bases left unmatched: 1. Germline V CDR1 and CDR2: DFQATT, SNEGSKA (reference sequence). Here the CDR3 DNA reads TGCAGTGCTAGAGATGGGACAGGGGACACTGAAGCTTTCTTT. Its translation: CSARDGTGDTEAFF.

Relative to its sample, this clone is medium-sized. The chain has TRBV20-1 and TRBJ2-7; TRBD2 aligns across 9 bases. Unmatched junction bases numbered 11, after V lost 5 bases and J lost 0 bases. Germline lookup yields CDR1 DFQATT and CDR2 SNEGSKA (reference sequence). This CDR3 is 16 amino acids long. The CDR3 loop reads CSARGSSGASSYEQYF. CDR3 nucleotides: TGCAGTGCTCGCGGATCTAGCGGGGCTAGCTCCTACGAGCAGTACTTC.

The gene calls are TRBV5-8 and TRBJ1-3; D unresolved. The CDR3 consists of 13 residues. Germline V gives CDR1 SGHTS, CDR2 YDEGEE. V was cut by 7 bases and J by 3 bases, with 11 bases left in between. CDR3 in amino acids: CASEATHGNTIYF. The CDR3, as DNA: TGTGCCAGCGAGGCAACTCATGGAAACACCATATATTTT. Based on the CDR3 plus reference TRBV5-8 and TRBJ1-3, the full variable domain is EAGVTQSPTHLIKTRGQQATLRCSPISGHTSVYWYQQALGLGLQFLLWYDEGEERNRGNFPPRFSGRQFPNYSSELNVNALELEDSALYLCASEATHGNTIYFGEGSWLTVV.

The chain employs TRBV7-2 and TRBJ1-2, with 10 bases that match TRBD1. Germline V gene data show CDR1 as SGHTA and CDR2 as FQGNSA. V was clipped by 7 bases and J by 2 bases; unmatched bases: 4. This CDR3 region has 14 residues. The CDR3 loop reads CASTRQGANYGYTF. CDR3 nucleotides: TGTGCCAGCACCAGACAGGGGGCAAACTATGGCTACACCTTC.

In its sample, this clone was seen a few times. The chain joins TRBV10-1 to TRBJ2-1; 8 bases fit TRBD1. Germline V lookup: CDR1 WNHNN, CDR2 SYGVQD (reference sequence). The CDR3 is 17 amino acids. V was clipped by 4 bases and J by 4 bases; unmatched bases: 12. The CDR3 sequence is CASSASTSGGRYNEQFF. CDR3 in DNA: TGCGCCAGCAGTGCCTCAACCTCAGGGGGCAGATACAATGAGCAGTTCTTC.